The next 21 T cell receptor beta chains were all read from a single sample in a study of cytomegalovirus exposure and HLA in healthy donors. A multiplex PCR was run with 60 Vbeta primers and 13 Jbeta primers. TCRdb's copy holds only in-frame clones and misses some; the assay was immunoSEQ multiplex PCR. The sample records roughly 100,000 clones, roughly 80% being singletons. The sample was PBMCs. These receptors were taken from a woman aged 60 to 75 in good health and CMV-seronegative.

This sequence joins TRBV10-2 and TRBJ2-5, with D hard to call. Near its end, the DNA agrees better with TRBJ2-7, so the J call may be wrong. Germline V CDR1 and CDR2: WSHSY, SAAADI. This CDR3 spans 12 amino acids. The CDR3 sequence is CASSEFVYEQYF. The CDR3 DNA reads as TGCGCCAGCAGTGAGTTTGTCTACGAGCAGTACTTC.

This chain uses TRBV5-5 with TRBJ1-1; 7 positions agree with TRBD1. J gave up 8 bases and V 3 bases, and 4 bases lay outside the gene matches. The germline gives CDR1 SGHKS, CDR2 YYEKEE (reference sequence). The CDR3 length is 12 residues. Here the CDR3 DNA reads TGTGCCAGCAGCTCCCCGACAGGGGAAGCTTTCTTT. Encoded protein: CASSSPTGEAFF.

This chain uses TRBV28 with TRBJ2-5, with TRBD1 matching over 7 bases. This CDR3 is built from 17 residues. Germline V gene sequence: CDR1 MDHEN, CDR2 SYDVKM. V was clipped by 5 bases and J by 4 bases; unmatched bases: 16. Written as DNA, the CDR3 is TGTGCCAGCAGTCCCCGTCACCGGGACAGCCTCGGAGAGACCCAGTACTTC. Translating gives CASSPRHRDSLGETQYF.

The chain links TRBV6-4 to TRBJ2-1; D not resolved. The V gene's germline CDR1 is MRHNA and CDR2 SNTAGT. The CDR3 has 13 amino acids. Between the trimmed V and J ends, which lost 4 bases and 5 bases, there was a span of 9 bases. CDR3 sequence (DNA): TGTGCCAGCAGTGTCGTGATAGACAATGAGCAGTTCTTC. Protein sequence: CASSVVIDNEQFF.

The rearrangement joins TRBV5-4 to TRBJ2-1, with TRBD1 matching over 7 bases. The junction had 5 bases not matched to a gene; V was cut back by 3 bases and J by 2 bases. Germline V gene sequence: CDR1 SGHNT, CDR2 YYREEE (reference sequence). This CDR3 contains 15 residues. The CDR3 DNA reads TGTGCCAGCAGCTCCGACAGGGCGGCCTACAATGAGCAGTTCTTC. As protein: CASSSDRAAYNEQFF.

The rearrangement links TRBV30 to TRBJ2-1; D unclear. V lost 4 bases and J 4 bases, leaving 5 bases between the germline ends. The length of the CDR3 is 11 residues. Germline V lookup: CDR1 GTSNPN, CDR2 SVGIG (reference sequence). In DNA, the CDR3 is TGTGCCTGGAACACATACAATGAGCAGTTCTTC. Translating it yields CAWNTYNEQFF.

The chain uses TRBV7-6 and TRBJ1-1, with unresolved D. The V gene lost 3 bases and the J gene lost 0 bases, with 11 bases spanning the gap. The CDR3 runs 15 residues. In germline, CDR1 is SGHVS, CDR2 FNYEAQ. The CDR3 nucleotides are TGTGCCAGCAGCTTGCGCAGAGACATGAACACTGAAGCTTTCTTT. Translating it yields CASSLRRDMNTEAFF.

This clone has only one observation. This sequence joins TRBV11-3 and TRBJ2-2, with D possibly matching TRBD2 (6 bases). Germline lookup yields CDR1 SGHNT and CDR2 YENEEA. This CDR3 is 16 amino acids long. V was cut by 5 bases and J by 6 bases, with 19 bases left in between. Here the CDR3 reads CASSTAGGIRAGELFF. As DNA, the CDR3 is TGTGCCAGCAGCACGGCCGGGGGAATAAGGGCCGGGGAGCTGTTTTTT.

The sample holds one count of this clone. The chain couples TRBV2 to TRBJ2-1, with 16 bases matching TRBD2. Germline V gene data show CDR1 as SNHLY and CDR2 as FYNNEI. The CDR3 is 16 residues long. V was pared by 6 bases and J by 12 bases, with 11 bases of the junction left unmatched. The CDR3 protein is CASSAGTSGRVYRQFF. The CDR3 DNA sequence: TGTGCCAGCAGCGCTGGGACTAGCGGGAGGGTTTACCGGCAGTTCTTC.

This clone was detected only once. The V call is TRBV6-1, the J call TRBJ1-3, with TRBD1 as a possible D gene (5 bases). V was shortened by 4 bases and J by 0 bases, with 16 bases between the two germline ends. Germline V lookup: CDR1 MNHNS, CDR2 SASEGT. The CDR3 spans 17 residues. CDR3 loop: CASSVAGKDFSGNTIYF. In nucleotides, the CDR3 is TGTGCCAGCAGTGTTGCAGGGAAAGACTTCTCTGGAAACACCATATATTTT.

The CDR3 spells CASSDSKGIHSYNEQFF. CDR3 nucleotide sequence: TGTGCCAGCAGCGACAGCAAAGGCATCCACTCCTACAATGAGCAGTTCTTC. The chain recombines TRBV28 with TRBJ2-1, with D possibly matching TRBD1 (5 bases). V lost 6 bases and J lost 0, with 18 bases in between. CDR1 and CDR2 from the germline V gene are MDHEN and SYDVKM. This CDR3 is built from 17 residues.

The CDR3 spells CASKEPGLAFNEQFF. The CDR3, as DNA: TGTGCCAGCAAGGAGCCGGGACTAGCATTCAATGAGCAGTTCTTC. This chain links TRBV6-5 with TRBJ2-1, with 9 bases identical to TRBD2. CDR3 length: 15 amino acids. J lost 6 bases, V lost 7 bases, and 10 bases had no gene match. From germline, CDR1 is MNHEY and CDR2 SVGAGI.

V gene TRBV18 combines with J gene TRBJ1-1, with D hard to call. The CDR3 spans 15 residues. The V gene's germline CDR1 is KGHSH and CDR2 LQKENI. Trimming pared 8 bases from V and 0 bases from J, leaving 16 bases between. CDR3 amino acids: CASATGSTVNTEAFF. In DNA form, the CDR3 reads TGTGCCAGCGCAACGGGGTCGACGGTGAACACTGAAGCTTTCTTT.

CDR3 sequence (DNA): TGTGCCAGCACGGACAGGGGAGGCTATGGCTACACCTTC. It yields the protein CASTDRGGYGYTF. This sequence joins TRBV6-6 and TRBJ1-2; TRBD1 agrees at 9 bases. This CDR3 spans 13 amino acids. Germline V gives CDR1 MNHNY, CDR2 SVGAGI (reference sequence). With 7 bases clipped from V and 4 bases from J, the junction kept 4 bases outside the gene matches.

V usage is TRBV6-6 and J usage is TRBJ2-1; 7 bases align to TRBD1. Germline-derived CDR1 and CDR2 are MNHNY and SVGAGI (reference sequence). V was clipped by 2 bases and J by 7 bases; unmatched bases: 8. The CDR3 runs 15 residues. CDR3 loop: CASSYGTETSNEQFF. The CDR3 DNA is TGTGCCAGCAGTTACGGGACAGAGACTTCAAATGAGCAGTTCTTC.

CDR3 amino acids: CASSSQGGGYGYTF. CDR3 in DNA: TGTGCCAGCAGCTCACAGGGTGGGGGCTATGGCTACACCTTC. V gene TRBV5-6 combines with J gene TRBJ1-2, with D possibly being TRBD1 (6 bases). The V and J ends lost 3 bases and 4 bases respectively, with 13 bases between them. CDR1 and CDR2 (germline): SGHDT, YYEEEE. The CDR3 contains 14 residues.

V and J are TRBV5-4 and TRBJ2-7; D is possibly TRBD2 (7 bases). V gave up 0 bases and J gave up 0 bases, with 10 bases separating them. From germline, CDR1 is SGHNT and CDR2 YYREEE (reference sequence). The CDR3 consists of 15 residues. Here the CDR3 DNA reads TGTGCCAGCAGCTTGGGCGGGGGCGTCTCCTACGAGCAGTACTTC. Translating it yields CASSLGGGVSYEQYF.

The V call is TRBV9, the J call TRBJ2-1; a possible D gene is TRBD2 (5 bases). This CDR3 comprises 15 residues. The V gene lost 0 bases and the J gene lost 0 bases, with 7 bases spanning the gap. Germline V gene data show CDR1 as SGDLS and CDR2 as YYNGEE. The CDR3 sequence is CASSVEADSYNEQFF. CDR3 coding DNA: TGTGCCAGCAGCGTAGAAGCGGACTCCTACAATGAGCAGTTCTTC.

The chain links TRBV6-5 to TRBJ2-3, with a tentative D call TRBD1 (6 bases). CDR3 length: 14 residues. Trimming shortened V by 6 bases and J by 6 bases, and 16 bases separated the two germline ends. Per the germline V gene, CDR1 is MNHEY and CDR2 is SVGAGI. CDR3 coding DNA: TGTGCCAGCAGCCTACAGGGTACCAGGGATACGCAGTATTTT. Translation gives CASSLQGTRDTQYF.

This clone was seen a single time. In DNA form, the CDR3 reads TGTGCCAGCAGTTACTCGCGGGATCGGTACGAGCAGTACTTC. This codes for CASSYSRDRYEQYF. The chain is built from TRBV6-5 and TRBJ2-7; TRBD2 might be the D (6 bases). The CDR3 is 14 amino acids. Germline V gene sequence: CDR1 MNHEY, CDR2 SVGAGI. The V and J ends lost 0 bases and 4 bases respectively, with 10 bases between them.

The V gene is TRBV4-2, the J gene TRBJ2-2; TRBD2 matches at 10 bases. CDR1 and CDR2 (germline): LGHNA, YNFKEQ. With V trimmed by 4 bases and J by 3 bases, 2 bases remained unmatched. This CDR3 comprises 15 residues. The CDR3 reads CASSPGLADTGELFF. In DNA form, the CDR3 reads TGTGCCAGCAGCCCCGGACTAGCGGACACCGGGGAGCTGTTTTTT.